This T cell receptor beta chain was captured by sequencing in a study of CD8+CD57+ T cells in acquired aplastic anemia. Germline V CDR1 and CDR2: MNHNS, SASEGT. V gave up 3 bases and J gave up 10 bases, with 12 bases separating them. The CDR3 runs 13 residues. The table lists this clonotype with a count of one. Its antigen is currently unknown. A much bigger clone sits one base away, suggesting this may be a read error. The study's findings and limits: There were 25 to 30 CD8+ CDR3 sequences that occurred in both patients and controls.

Genomic DNA constituted the template upon which TCR beta VDJ and CDR3 profiling was performed. Using its own MiXCR run on the reads, TCRdb lists one record per CDR3 protein. Seen here are some 150,000 distinct CDR3 sequences, 45% to 55% observed once, and the top ten hold under 1.2%. Individuals selected for sequencing had exhibited CD8+CD57+ cell expansion on flow cytometry. The TCR sequence derives from a human donor with aplastic anemia. The specimen sequenced was sorted CD4+, CD8+, or CD8+CD57+ T cells (not recorded which) from PBMCs. The rearrangement uses TRBV6-1 and TRBJ1-4; possible D gene TRBD1, 5 bases. The CDR3 DNA sequence: TGTGCCAGCAGTGACAAGGGCAGGGCAAAACTGTTTTTT. Translating it yields CASSDKGRAKLFF.